The entry below gives a single TCR beta chain sequence along with its context. These data originate in a study of technical replicates of blood from four donors. Looked up from germline, CDR1 is GTSNPN and CDR2 is SVGIG (reference sequence). V lost 1 base and J 2 bases, leaving 8 bases between the germline ends. The CDR3 extends over 13 amino acids. Profiling relied on immunoSEQ multiplex PCR, and the TCRdb table lists in-frame clones only, not all of them. Among some 56,000 clones listed, around 95% were seen once. Sequences were obtained from PBMCs. The gene calls are TRBV30 and TRBJ2-5; no definite D call. This clonotype was sampled from a human donor in good health. Some clones in this sample may be carry-over from other donors' samples. CDR3 sequence reads: CAWSAWSQETQYF. CDR3 nucleotide sequence: TGTGCCTGGAGTGCGTGGAGTCAAGAGACCCAGTACTTC.